This T cell receptor (beta chain) was profiled in a study of cytomegalovirus exposure and HLA in healthy donors. Study as a whole: Drawn from HLA-typed donors, around 85 million unique TCRs were held in an early data release.

Note on this clone: No antigen is known for it.

CDR3 length: 14 amino acids. Germline assignment: CDR1 LNHDA and CDR2 SQIVND (reference sequence). The V end was cut by 5 bases, the J end by 3 bases, with 13 bases between. Study results and limitations: There were reportedly fewer N-insertions in an Asian-associated ancestry cluster than the approximately 670-donor mean, in a later analysis. Presence/absence analyses assumed roughly uniform sequencing depth across donors, which may not hold. A few of the chains that were CMV-associated were confirmed in vitro to be specific for CMV antigens.

The PCR made use of 60 Vbeta and 13 Jbeta primers. Produced via immunoSEQ multiplex PCR; TCRdb's table is partial and in-frame only. The sample yields roughly 190,000 clones, around 84% seen once. This chain joins TRBV19 and TRBJ2-5; a possible D gene is TRBD2 (5 bases). Sequenced input: PBMCs. The clonotype comes from a young woman in good health and CMV-seronegative. The CDR3 sequence is CASSLGSGKETQYF. The DNA of the CDR3 is TGTGCCAGTAGTCTCGGGTCGGGAAAAGAGACCCAGTACTTC.